The rows below give T cell receptor beta chains drawn from one sample of a study of blood T cell repertoires in COVID-19. Produced via immunoSEQ multiplex PCR; TCRdb's table is partial and in-frame only. The data contain about 220,000 clones, around 87% of them singletons. Sample: PBMCs or T cells enriched from blood (not recorded which). Receptor source: a man aged 25-45 years who had been exposed to COVID-19. Each CDR3 is given with its conserved first and last residue. D genes are given only for firm matches. Not all rows give a size; the values are once, few, many and, for expanded clones, a class.

J gene | V gene | D gene | clone size | CDR3 protein | CDR3 DNA
TRBJ1-1 | TRBV11-2 | NA | NA | CASSPQSRWDTEAFF | TGTGCCAGCAGCCCACAATCTAGATGGGACACTGAAGCTTTCTTT
TRBJ2-5 | TRBV19 | NA | NA | CASGRGRDSGEETQYF | TGTGCCAGTGGAAGAGGCCGGGACTCGGGCGAGGAGACCCAGTACTTC
TRBJ2-1 | TRBV4-1 | NA | NA | CASSPRFGNNEQFF | TGCGCCAGCAGCCCCCGGTTCGGGAACAATGAGCAGTTCTTC
TRBJ2-7 | TRBV5-5 | NA | NA | CASNFRTGNEQYF | TGTGCCAGCAACTTCCGGACCGGGAACGAGCAGTACTTC
TRBJ2-1 | TRBV5-4 | NA | NA | CASSEGGGGVNEQFF | TGTGCCAGCAGCGAAGGAGGGGGGGGCGTTAATGAGCAGTTCTTC
TRBJ1-2 | TRBV4-1 | TRBD1 | NA | CASSQEATGATYGYTF | TGCGCCAGCAGCCAAGAGGCGACAGGGGCTACCTATGGCTACACCTTC
TRBJ2-1 | TRBV5-4 | TRBD1 | NA | CASSLGQGIGVSEQFF | TGTGCCAGCAGCCTGGGACAGGGGATTGGGGTCAGTGAGCAGTTCTTC
TRBJ1-6 | TRBV27 | NA | NA | CASSLQGYSPLHF | TGTGCCAGCAGTCTACAGGGTTATTCACCCCTCCACTTT
TRBJ1-6 | TRBV27 | NA | once | CASSIQIPGSPLHF | TGTGCCAGCAGTATCCAAATCCCCGGGTCACCCCTCCACTTT
TRBJ2-3 | TRBV5-6 | TRBD1 | NA | CASSLGLGWTGATDTQYF | TGTGCCAGCAGCCTCGGTCTAGGTTGGACAGGGGCGACGGATACGCAGTATTTT